These 6 T cell receptor gamma chains were all obtained from the same sample, sequenced in a study of γδ T cells in repeated Plasmodium falciparum infection. TCRdb applied CATT to the multiplex PCR reads for clone calling. This sample carries tens of thousands of gamma-chain clones, about 3% of them seen once, and the ten largest clones take around a third. Flow sorting of PBMC yielded separate Vgamma9/Vdelta2+ and Vdelta2-negative gammadelta T cell populations for bulk repertoire analysis. Material: gamma-delta T cells from blood. The receptor source for this set is a pool of human donors (malaria-infected and uninfected, not separated).

This clone was recorded many times. The chain couples TRGV3 to TRGJ1 or TRGJ2. The CDR3 sequence is 17 residues long. Per the germline V gene, CDR1 is VTNTFY and CDR2 is YDVSTARD (reference sequence). With 0 bases clipped from V and 2 bases from J, the junction kept 13 bases outside the gene matches. This chain's CDR3 is CATWDRRKMGYYYKKLF. CDR3 sequence (DNA): TGTGCCACCTGGGACAGGCGAAAAATGGGCTATTATTATAAGAAACTCTTT.

In its sample, this clone was seen a few times. TCRdb shows a much larger clone's protein in place of this DNA's translation, and the two differ at residue 5, likely through a read error; the protein shown is translated from the DNA. V is TRGV9 and J is TRGJ1 or TRGJ2. No J gene was available from TCRdb, and it was assigned here by a germline match of the DNA. V shed 5 bases and J 7 bases; nucleotides not matched to a gene: 14. In germline, CDR1 is GITISATS, CDR2 ISYDGTV (reference sequence). This CDR3 spans 14 amino acids. CDR3 loop: CALWVVPSGYKKLF. CDR3 nucleotide sequence: TGTGCCTTGTGGGTGGTACCCAGTGGGTATAAGAAACTCTTT.

A remark on this clone: The DNA is omitted, as the CDR3 cannot be located on it reliably, and the CDR3 follows TCRdb's listing. V gene TRGV3 was called; the J gene was not. The germline gives CDR1 VTNTFY, CDR2 YDVSTARD (reference sequence). The CDR3 comprises 20 residues, both ends counted. The CDR3 sequence is CATWDRPGELGNSLAVEQHF.

The sample holds a few counts of this clone. The protein recorded in TCRdb matches a much larger clone and deviates from this DNA's translation at residue 7, suggesting a read error; the protein here is obtained by translating the DNA. The V gene is TRGV9, the J gene TRGJ1 or TRGJ2. TCRdb records no J gene; here it was assigned by comparing the DNA to germline. Germline V gene lookup returns CDR1 GITISATS and CDR2 ISYDGTV (reference sequence). The ends lost 1 base at V and 6 bases at J; junction bases unmatched: 9. The CDR3 extends over 14 amino acids. The CDR3 region is CALWEVDPPYKKLF. The CDR3 nucleotides are TGTGCCTTGTGGGAGGTAGATCCCCCTTATAAGAAACTCTTT.

Remarks on this clone: A far larger clone differs by one base, so this is likely a read error. Other DNA sequences in the sample encode the same CDR3. The chain employs TRGV9 and TRGJP. Germline V gives CDR1 GITISATS, CDR2 ISYDGTV (reference sequence). The CDR3 consists of 17 residues. CDR3 region: CALWEVHQELGKKIKVF. CDR3 bases: TGTGCCTTGTGGGAGGTCCATCAAGAGTTGGGCAAGAAAATCAAGGTATTT.

At least ten counts were recorded for this clone. The chain couples TRGV8 to TRGJ1 or TRGJ2. The CDR3 is 13 amino acids. Germline V gene data show CDR1 as VENAVY and CDR2 as YDSYNSRV. Germline trimming cut 3 bases from V and 4 bases from J; bases unmatched to any gene: 6. In nucleotides, the CDR3 is TGTGCCACCTGGGATTCGGACTATTATAAGAAACTCTTT. It yields the protein CATWDSDYYKKLF.